A selection of T cell receptor beta chains follows, all from one sample in a study of T-cell reconstitution after alpha-beta-depleted transplantation in children. In TCRdb, the PCR reads were re-called with MiXCR into one record per CDR3 protein. The repertoire holds some 260,000 distinct CDR3 sequences, with more than 20% as singletons. The material was PBMCs, mostly from graft donor cells, obtained 360 days after TCRalphabeta/CD19-depleted stem cell transplant. Receptors were obtained from a female patient between 2 and 10 years old who had a stem cell transplant for congenital amegakaryocytic thrombocytopenia, so the T cells may come from the graft donor. Both conserved end residues are part of each CDR3. A D gene is named only where the DNA matches it firmly. Part of the rows lack a size; the others show once, few, many or a class for expanded clones.

v_gene	j_gene	len	d_gene	abundance	CDR3aa	CDR3nt
TRBV20-1	TRBJ2-3	14	TRBD2	few	CSAPPSGGSDTQYF	TGCAGTGCTCCTCCTAGCGGGGGTTCGGATACGCAGTATTTT
TRBV10-3	TRBJ1-5	16	NA	few	CAISENRGGFGQPQHF	TGTGCCATCAGTGAAAACCGTGGGGGATTCGGTCAGCCCCAGCATTTT
TRBV29-1	TRBJ2-7	13	TRBD1	NA	CSVRQGGIYEQYF	TGCAGCGTTAGACAGGGGGGGATCTACGAGCAGTACTTC
TRBV29-1	TRBJ1-1	14	TRBD1	many	CSVDRFQGASEAFF	TGCAGCGTTGACCGTTTCCAGGGGGCTTCTGAAGCTTTCTTT
TRBV6-2/TRBV6-3	TRBJ2-2	13	NA	many	CASTPPGSGELFF	TGTGCCAGCACCCCCCCGGGAAGCGGGGAGCTGTTTTTT
TRBV4-3	TRBJ2-7	14	TRBD2	few	CASSQDNSHGRLYF	TGCGCCAGCAGCCAAGATAATTCCCACGGGAGGCTCTACTTC
TRBV10-3	TRBJ2-2	17	TRBD1	NA	CAIRKKGTGDNTGELFF	TGTGCCATCAGGAAAAAAGGGACAGGGGATAACACCGGGGAGCTGTTTTTT
TRBV7-8	TRBJ2-1	16	TRBD2	few	CASSLQGLAGYNEQFF	TGTGCCAGCAGCTTACAGGGACTAGCGGGATACAATGAGCAGTTCTTC
TRBV20-1	TRBJ2-7	12	NA	NA	CSARGPGLRQYF	TGCAGTGCTAGAGGTCCGGGACTTCGTCAGTACTTC
TRBV3-1	TRBJ2-3	14	NA	NA	CASSHRISTDTQYF	TGTGCCAGCAGCCACAGGATTTCCACAGATACGCAGTATTTT
TRBV12-3/TRBV12-4	TRBJ1-4	14	NA	few	CASSLGRLNEKLFF	TGTGCCAGCAGTTTAGGGCGCCTTAATGAAAAACTGTTTTTT
TRBV20-1	TRBJ1-1	13	NA	few	CSASIRGDTEAFF	TGCAGTGCTAGCATCCGTGGGGACACTGAAGCTTTCTTT
TRBV20-1	TRBJ1-4	14	NA	once	CSARVPENNEKLFF	TGCAGTGCTAGAGTCCCGGAAAACAATGAAAAACTGTTTTTT
TRBV4-3	TRBJ2-7	15	TRBD1	few	CASSQAQGPLYEQYF	TGCGCCAGCAGCCAAGCACAGGGGCCCCTTTACGAGCAGTACTTC
TRBV3-1	TRBJ2-1	14	NA	NA	CASTQSGIVYEQFF	TGTGCCAGCACCCAAAGTGGGATCGTATATGAGCAGTTCTTC
TRBV12-3/TRBV12-4	TRBJ1-6	12	TRBD1	few	CASTEGASPLHF	TGTGCCAGCACTGAGGGGGCTTCACCCCTCCACTTT